This T cell receptor beta chain was recovered during a study of cytomegalovirus exposure and HLA in healthy donors. Whole-study results and caveats: The CMV antigen specificity of a few CMV-associated chains was confirmed through in vitro analysis. The investigators catalogued 164 TCR beta chains as cytomegalovirus-associated.

The method was immunoSEQ multiplex PCR; TCRdb's version includes in-frame clones alone and lacks a portion of them. The sample consists of fewer than 200,000 clones, 85% of them appearing once. The germline V and J ends were trimmed by 4 bases and 6 bases, with 9 bases remaining between them. The CDR3 runs to 13 residues. The V gene's germline CDR1 is SGHTA and CDR2 FQGNSA. Concerning this clone itself: The antigen is unknown.

Donors came from a validation cohort of over a hundred subjects, distinct from the first 666-subject cohort. The clonotype was recovered from a man between 18 and 29 years old in good health and CMV-seropositive. The specimen was PBMCs. The chain couples TRBV7-2 to TRBJ2-2; D gene ambiguous. The CDR3 protein is CASSYPKSGELFF. The DNA of the CDR3 is TGTGCCAGCAGCTACCCTAAGTCCGGGGAGCTGTTTTTT.